These T cell receptor beta chains were read from a single sample in a study of a mutant IDH1 vaccine in newly diagnosed glioma. Produced via immunoSEQ multiplex PCR; TCRdb's table is partial and in-frame only. The table shows approximately 92,000 clones, with just under 80% occurring only once. The material sequenced was PBMCs, taken from a glioma patient treated with radiotherapy, temozolomide or both. The source of these receptors is a man aged 40-55 years with glioma. CDR3s leave out the opening cysteine and the closing phenylalanine or tryptophan. Fields, in order: V gene, CDR3 length, J gene, CDR3 protein.

v_call: TRBV28; cdr3_length: 13; j_call: TRBJ2-3; cdr3_aa: ASSLPLGLASTQY
v_call: TRBV5-6; cdr3_length: 12; j_call: TRBJ2-7; cdr3_aa: ASSLGTAAYEQY
v_call: TRBV11-2; cdr3_length: 14; j_call: TRBJ1-1; cdr3_aa: ASRPGQGFMNTEAF
v_call: TRBV29-1; cdr3_length: 12; j_call: TRBJ1-2; cdr3_aa: SVGRGSWDYGYT
v_call: TRBV19; cdr3_length: 12; j_call: TRBJ2-2; cdr3_aa: ASSMRADTGELF
v_call: TRBV28; cdr3_length: 10; j_call: TRBJ1-2; cdr3_aa: ASSLREWGYT
v_call: TRBV6-5; cdr3_length: 13; j_call: TRBJ2-7; cdr3_aa: ASSPLWGSADEQY
v_call: TRBV19; cdr3_length: 13; j_call: TRBJ2-1; cdr3_aa: ASSIISERHNEQF
v_call: TRBV5-1; cdr3_length: 11; j_call: TRBJ2-2; cdr3_aa: ASSPIAGGELF
v_call: TRBV4-3; cdr3_length: 15; j_call: TRBJ2-1; cdr3_aa: ASSQDLGGPPYNEQF
v_call: TRBV29-1; cdr3_length: 10; j_call: TRBJ1-3; cdr3_aa: SAGAAGNTIY